Listed below are T cell receptor beta chains from one sample, sequenced in a study of T-cell memory formation after mild COVID-19. MiXCR, run by TCRdb on the 5' RACE reads, gives a single entry per CDR3 protein. Among about 350,000 distinct CDR3 sequences, around 15% were seen once, and the ten largest hold around a fifth. The sample taken for sequencing was PBMCs or a T cell subset sorted from them (not recorded which). The receptors were sampled from a man younger than 35 who had mild COVID-19 (a few samples of this study predate the infection). Cell type and time point are not known. Both conserved end residues are part of each CDR3.

v_call,cdr3_aa
TRBV7-2,CASSLSGTGIPYEQYF
TRBV20-1,CSVGLKETQYF
TRBV6-5,CASNHGTGALTEAFF
TRBV5-1,CASSSGAGETEAFF
TRBV12-3/TRBV12-4,CASSRTKGGPTGELFF
TRBV24-1,CATSESRATGGTEAFF
TRBV20-1,CSALSRTTDTQYF
TRBV15,CATSRTRDRTYNEQFF
TRBV7-2,CASTVTSGRASDTQYF
TRBV30,CAWSVHPTDTQYF
TRBV4-3,CASSLGTYTQYF
TRBV12-3/TRBV12-4,CASSFGAAGANVLTF
TRBV2,CASFGLGAQYF
TRBV6-2/TRBV6-3,CASSYLGRNQPQHF
TRBV7-3,CASSRDRVTTDTQYF
TRBV5-5,CASSFGLETQYF
TRBV29-1,CSTWGGPEAFF
TRBV5-1,CASSLGDRVSYSPLHF
TRBV21-1,CASSGQIIEAFF
TRBV11-2,CASREAGGRRTDTQYF
TRBV4-3,CASSQDSGKRGGQSDTLYF
TRBV6-6,CASSYSREGYTF
TRBV7-9,CASSETQGVWKNSPLHF
TRBV29-1,CSVAGVMAGYEQYF
TRBV5-1,CASSRMGGDETQYF
TRBV7-9,CASSSTFRDRGNTEAFF
TRBV10-1,CASSEISGGPNTGELFF
TRBV20-1,CSAPLAGDYNEQFF
TRBV10-3,CATVQGAQNTEAFF
TRBV12-3/TRBV12-4,CASSLKQAGYYEQYF
TRBV7-9,CASSPRPGLNTGELFF
TRBV11-2,CASSYYGEPDTQYF
TRBV18,CASSPPEGGGGSYEQYF
TRBV4-3,CASSQDFRQGTYNEQFF
TRBV5-1,CATRPGQLNTGELFF
TRBV4-3,CASSQSQGLNTEAFF
TRBV7-9,CASSAGQGLSYGYTF
TRBV7-6,CASSLIWGNEQFF
TRBV5-1,CASSLAGGNTEAFF
TRBV6-1,CASSPGFPQPQHF
TRBV6-5,CASTEGRGGYNEQFF
TRBV15,CATSRDLGGGELFF
TRBV5-1,CASSWYGAPSGNTIYF
TRBV6-2/TRBV6-3,CASSYPPWGTEAFF
TRBV12-3/TRBV12-4,CASSINRVGSPLHF
TRBV15,CATSRDKSTNYGYTF
TRBV6-5,CASSRGQILAGANVLTF
TRBV12-3/TRBV12-4,CASSLIGVSQYF